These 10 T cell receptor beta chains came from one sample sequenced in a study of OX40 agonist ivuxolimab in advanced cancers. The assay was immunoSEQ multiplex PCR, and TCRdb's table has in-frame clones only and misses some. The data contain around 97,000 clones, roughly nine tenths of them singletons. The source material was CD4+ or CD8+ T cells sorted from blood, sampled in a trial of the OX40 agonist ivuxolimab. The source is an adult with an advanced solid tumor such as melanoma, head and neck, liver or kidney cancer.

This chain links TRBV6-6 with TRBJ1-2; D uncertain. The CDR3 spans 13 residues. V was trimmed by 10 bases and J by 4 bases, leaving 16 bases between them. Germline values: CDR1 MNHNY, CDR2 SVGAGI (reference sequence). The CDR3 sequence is CATFPGFAYGYTF. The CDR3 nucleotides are TGTGCCACCTTCCCCGGGTTTGCCTATGGCTACACCTTC.

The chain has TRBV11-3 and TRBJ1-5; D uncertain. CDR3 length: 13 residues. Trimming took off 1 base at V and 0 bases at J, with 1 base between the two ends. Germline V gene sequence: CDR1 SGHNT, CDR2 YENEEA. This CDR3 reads CASSLASNQPQHF. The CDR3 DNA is TGTGCCAGCAGCTTAGCTAGCAATCAGCCCCAGCATTTT.

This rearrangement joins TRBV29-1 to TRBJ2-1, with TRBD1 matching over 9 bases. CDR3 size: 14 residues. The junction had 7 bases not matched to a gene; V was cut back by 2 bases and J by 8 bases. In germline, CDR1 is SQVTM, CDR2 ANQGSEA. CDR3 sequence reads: CSVEPGQGFDEQFF. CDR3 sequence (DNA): TGCAGCGTTGAACCGGGACAGGGATTCGATGAGCAGTTCTTC.

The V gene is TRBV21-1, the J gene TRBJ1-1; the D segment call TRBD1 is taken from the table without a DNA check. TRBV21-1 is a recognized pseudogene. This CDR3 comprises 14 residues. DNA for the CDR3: TGTGCCAGCCTGCTGACAGGGGAACTCCATGAAGCTTTCTTT. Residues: CASLLTGELHEAFF.

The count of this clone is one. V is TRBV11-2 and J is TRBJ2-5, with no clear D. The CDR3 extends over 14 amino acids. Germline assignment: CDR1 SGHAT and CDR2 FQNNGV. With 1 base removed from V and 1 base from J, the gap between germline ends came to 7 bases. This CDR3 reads CASSLGLLQETQYF. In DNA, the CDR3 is TGTGCCAGCAGCTTAGGACTCCTCCAAGAGACCCAGTACTTC.

In DNA, the CDR3 is TGCGCCAGCAGCTTGGGCTCACTGAACACTGAAGCTTTCTTT. It specifies CASSLGSLNTEAFF. The chain uses TRBV5-1 and TRBJ1-1, with D unresolved. Trimming pared 0 bases from V and 0 bases from J, leaving 6 bases between. The CDR3 length is 14 residues. Germline V gene lookup returns CDR1 SGHRS and CDR2 YFSETQ. Full variable domain (missing parts from reference TRBV5-1 and TRBJ1-1): KAGVTQTPRYLIKTRGQQVTLSCSPISGHRSVSWYQQTPGQGLQFLFEYFSETQRNKGNFPGRFSGRQFSNSRSEMNVSTLELGDSALYLCASSLGSLNTEAFFGQGTRLTVV.

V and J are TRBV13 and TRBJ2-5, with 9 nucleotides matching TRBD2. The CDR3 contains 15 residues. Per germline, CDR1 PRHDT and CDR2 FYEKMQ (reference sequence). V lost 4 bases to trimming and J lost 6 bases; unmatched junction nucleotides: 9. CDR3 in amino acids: CASSSTVGTSQTQYF. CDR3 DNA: TGTGCCAGCAGCTCAACCGTCGGGACTAGCCAGACCCAGTACTTC.

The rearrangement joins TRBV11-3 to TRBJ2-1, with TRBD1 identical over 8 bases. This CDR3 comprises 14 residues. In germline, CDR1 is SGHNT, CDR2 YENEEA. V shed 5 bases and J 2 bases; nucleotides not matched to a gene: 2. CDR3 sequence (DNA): TGTGCCAGCAGCCGACAGGGGACCTACAATGAGCAGTTCTTC. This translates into CASSRQGTYNEQFF.

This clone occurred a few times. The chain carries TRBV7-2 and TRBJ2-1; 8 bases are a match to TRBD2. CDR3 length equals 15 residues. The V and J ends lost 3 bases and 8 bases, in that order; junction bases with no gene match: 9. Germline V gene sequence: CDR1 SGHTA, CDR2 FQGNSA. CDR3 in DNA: TGTGCCAGCAGCTTTCACGGGAGGGCCGGGGATGAGCAGTTCTTC. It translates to CASSFHGRAGDEQFF.

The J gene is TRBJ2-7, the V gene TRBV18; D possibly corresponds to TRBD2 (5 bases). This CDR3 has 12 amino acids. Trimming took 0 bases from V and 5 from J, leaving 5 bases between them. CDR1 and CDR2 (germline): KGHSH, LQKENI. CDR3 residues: CASSPPGNEQYF. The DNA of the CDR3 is TGTGCCAGCTCACCACCCGGGAACGAGCAGTACTTC.